These T cell receptor beta chains were read from a single sample in a study of PD-L1 blockade in urothelial cancer. The assay was immunoSEQ multiplex PCR, and TCRdb's table has in-frame clones only and misses some. The sample lists 45,000 to 60,000 clones, roughly 87% occurring once. Sequencing was performed on PBMCs, taken around atezolizumab (anti-PD-L1) treatment. The source of these receptors is a man aged 55-75 years with urothelial cancer. Both conserved end residues are part of each CDR3. D genes are given only for firm matches. Only some rows state a clone size, as once, few, many or a class for expanded clones.

J gene	clone size	V gene	D gene	CDR3 length	CDR3 protein	CDR3 DNA
TRBJ1-3	.	TRBV5-5	TRBD1	15	CASSATGGSGNTIYF	TGTGCCAGCAGCGCCACAGGGGGGTCTGGAAACACCATATATTTT
TRBJ1-1	.	TRBV29-1	.	15	CSVDTGFWGNTEAFF	TGCAGCGTCGATACAGGGTTTTGGGGGAACACTGAAGCTTTCTTT
TRBJ2-7	.	TRBV7-2	TRBD1	14	CASRSRDSSYEQYF	TGTGCCAGCAGGAGCCGGGACAGCTCCTACGAGCAGTACTTC
TRBJ1-6	.	TRBV9	.	16	CASSVGLFSRDSPLHF	TGTGCCAGCAGCGTAGGATTATTCAGCAGGGATTCACCCCTCCACTTT
TRBJ2-5	.	TRBV7-7	.	15	CASSTAPGGRKTQYF	TGTGCTAGCAGCACAGCCCCAGGTGGTCGGAAGACCCAGTACTTC
TRBJ1-6	.	TRBV6-5	TRBD1	16	CASSYSGTGNDSPLHF	TGTGCCAGCAGTTATTCCGGGACAGGGAATGATTCACCCCTCCACTTT
TRBJ1-5	few	TRBV15	TRBD1	18	CATSRGQTVGYGNQPQHF	TGTGCCACCAGCAGGGGACAGACGGTGGGCTATGGCAATCAGCCCCAGCATTTT
TRBJ2-6	once	TRBV4-3	TRBD2	20	CASSQVLSGGAGAGANVLTF	TGCGCCAGCAGCCAAGTTTTGAGCGGGGGGGCCGGGGCCGGGGCCAACGTCCTGACTTTC
TRBJ2-5	.	TRBV7-7	.	15	CASSLSRGYQETQYF	TGTGCTAGCAGCTTAAGTAGGGGCTACCAAGAGACCCAGTACTTC
TRBJ2-7	.	TRBV5-8	.	13	CASSASTTYEQYF	TGTGCCAGCAGCGCCAGTACCACCTACGAGCAGTACTTC
TRBJ1-6	.	TRBV9	.	15	CASSSIAGGGSPLHF	TGTGCCAGCAGCTCCATCGCTGGGGGCGGGTCACCCCTCCACTTT
TRBJ1-6	.	TRBV6-5	.	14	CASSLDSYNSPLHF	TGTGCCAGCAGTTTAGACAGCTATAATTCACCCCTCCACTTT
TRBJ1-1	.	TRBV5-1	.	12	CASSLSGVVAFF	TGCGCCAGCAGCTTGTCAGGCGTCGTAGCTTTCTTT
TRBJ1-1	.	TRBV5-1	.	17	CASSLFPRDNSNTEAFF	TGCGCCAGCAGCTTGTTTCCCCGGGACAACTCGAACACTGAAGCTTTCTTT
TRBJ1-3	.	TRBV28	.	15	CASTSAQVSPNTIYF	TGTGCCAGCACCAGCGCACAGGTTTCCCCGAACACCATATATTTT
TRBJ2-2	.	TRBV19	.	13	CASSTTGTGELFF	TGTGCCAGTAGTACAACAGGGACCGGGGAGCTGTTTTTT
TRBJ1-2	few	TRBV4-2	.	13	CASSQESGGGYTF	TGTGCCAGCAGCCAAGAATCAGGTGGTGGCTACACCTTC
TRBJ2-3	.	TRBV5-1	TRBD1	14	CASSAGQATDTQYF	TGCGCCAGCAGCGCGGGACAGGCCACAGATACGCAGTATTTT
TRBJ1-2	.	TRBV21-1	.	15	CASSSKPGCTGGYTF	TGTGCCAGCAGCTCAAAACCGGGTTGTACTGGTGGCTACACCTTC
TRBJ2-3	.	TRBV18	.	17	CASSLGSGMMRTDTQYF	TGTGCCAGCTCCCTGGGCTCCGGGATGATGAGAACAGATACGCAGTATTTT
TRBJ2-1	.	TRBV18	.	13	CASSADLNNEQFF	TGTGCCAGTTCCGCGGACTTAAACAATGAGCAGTTCTTC
TRBJ2-1	few	TRBV7-6	TRBD1	19	CASSLRILGQGKAGNEQFF	TGTGCCAGCAGCTTACGGATTTTGGGACAGGGCAAAGCAGGCAATGAGCAGTTCTTC
TRBJ1-3	.	TRBV5-4	TRBD1	18	CASSSGTGGAVSGNTIYF	TGTGCCAGCAGCTCCGGGACAGGGGGCGCTGTTTCTGGAAACACCATATATTTT
TRBJ2-5	.	TRBV19	.	15	CASKATTGSGETQYF	TGTGCCAGCAAGGCTACCACAGGGTCAGGTGAGACCCAGTACTTC
TRBJ1-6	once	TRBV7-2	.	16	CASSLGQVSRGSPLHF	TGTGCCAGCAGCTTAGGACAGGTCTCCCGGGGTTCACCCCTCCACTTT
TRBJ2-7	few	TRBV15	TRBD1	16	CATSRDRGQGGYEQYF	TGTGCCACCAGCAGAGATCGGGGACAGGGAGGCTACGAGCAGTACTTC
TRBJ2-1	.	TRBV6-5	TRBD2	16	CASSWGGTSGGNEQFF	TGTGCCAGCAGTTGGGGGGGGACTAGCGGGGGTAATGAGCAGTTCTTC